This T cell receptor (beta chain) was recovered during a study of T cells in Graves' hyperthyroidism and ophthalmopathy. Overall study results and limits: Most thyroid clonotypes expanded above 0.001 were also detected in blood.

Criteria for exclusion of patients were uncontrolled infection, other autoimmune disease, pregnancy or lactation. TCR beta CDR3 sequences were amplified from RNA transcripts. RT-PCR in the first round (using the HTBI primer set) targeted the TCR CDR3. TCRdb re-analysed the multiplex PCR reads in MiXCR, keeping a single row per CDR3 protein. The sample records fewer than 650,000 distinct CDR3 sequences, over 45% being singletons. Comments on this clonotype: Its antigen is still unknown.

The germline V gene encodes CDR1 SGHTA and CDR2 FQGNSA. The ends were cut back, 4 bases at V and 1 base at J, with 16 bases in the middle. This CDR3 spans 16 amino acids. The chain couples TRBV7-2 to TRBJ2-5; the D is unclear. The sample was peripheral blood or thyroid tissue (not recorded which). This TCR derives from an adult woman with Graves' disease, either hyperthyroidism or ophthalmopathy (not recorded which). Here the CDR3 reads CASSWISNQPQETQYF. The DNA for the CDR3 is TGTGCCAGCAGCTGGATTAGCAATCAGCCCCAAGAGACCCAGTACTTC.